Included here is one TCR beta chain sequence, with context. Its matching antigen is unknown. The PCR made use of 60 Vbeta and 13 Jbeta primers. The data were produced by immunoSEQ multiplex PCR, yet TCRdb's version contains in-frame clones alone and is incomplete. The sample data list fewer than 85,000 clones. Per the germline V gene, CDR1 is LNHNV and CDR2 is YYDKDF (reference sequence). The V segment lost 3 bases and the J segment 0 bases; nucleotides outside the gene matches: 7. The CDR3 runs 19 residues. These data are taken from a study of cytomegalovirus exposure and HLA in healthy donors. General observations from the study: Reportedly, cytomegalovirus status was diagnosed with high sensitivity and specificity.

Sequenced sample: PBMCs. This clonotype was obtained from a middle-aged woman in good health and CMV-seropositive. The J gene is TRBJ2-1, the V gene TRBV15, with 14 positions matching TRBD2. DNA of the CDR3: TGTGCCACCAGCAGCTCGGGACTAGCGGGGGCCAGCTCCTACAATGAGCAGTTCTTC. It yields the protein CATSSSGLAGASSYNEQFF.